The rows below give T cell receptor beta chains drawn from one sample of a study of PD-L1 blockade in urothelial cancer. Repertoires were generated with immunoSEQ multiplex PCR, while TCRdb's copy carries only in-frame clones and drops some. This sample has 85,000 to 100,000 clones, with about nine tenths found just once. The material was PBMCs, obtained around atezolizumab (anti-PD-L1) treatment. The receptors here all came from a man in his fifties or sixties with urothelial cancer. Each CDR3 is given with its conserved first and last residue.

V gene	J gene	CDR3 protein
TRBV6-5	TRBJ2-1	CASSSGLVEFF
TRBV28	TRBJ1-4	CASTETDHREKLFF
TRBV18	TRBJ1-5	CASSPGPSNQPQHF
TRBV2	TRBJ1-4	CASSEGGAYSNEKLFF
TRBV29-1	TRBJ2-7	CSVESSWAPEQYF
TRBV11-2	TRBJ2-4	CASSFYQGTGNIQYF
TRBV7-2	TRBJ1-2	CASSSQGAGNYGYTF
TRBV10-3	TRBJ1-1	CAISESIGESTEAFF
TRBV7-3	TRBJ2-2	CASSLLGSGGAGELFF
TRBV4-1	TRBJ2-1	CASSQSWAERVNEQFF
TRBV7-6	TRBJ2-1	CASSPQGTEQFF
TRBV9	TRBJ2-3	CASSALAGTNTDTQYF
TRBV13	TRBJ2-6	CASRGQGVLGANVLTF
TRBV5-4	TRBJ1-5	CASSLLNQPQHF
TRBV5-1	TRBJ2-5	CASTLTSGGQETQYF
TRBV7-3	TRBJ2-2	CASSPSVGELFF
TRBV6-1	TRBJ1-1	CASIQTLNTEAFF
TRBV6-1	TRBJ1-3	CASIASQGGNTIYF
TRBV7-9	TRBJ1-2	CASSLALGGREFGYTF
TRBV27	TRBJ1-2	CASGFRGLEGYTF
TRBV5-1	TRBJ1-2	CASSSSGNYGYTF
TRBV5-1	TRBJ1-2	CASSLGDILHGYTF
TRBV14	TRBJ1-2	CASSQLGGQNLGYTF
TRBV21-1	TRBJ2-1	CASSIIQQGLDEQFF
TRBV30	TRBJ2-3	CAWSGRGYTDTQYF
TRBV10-1	TRBJ1-1	CASQRASNTEAFF
TRBV28	TRBJ2-7	CASSSTGTGFDEQYF
TRBV9	TRBJ2-2	CASSVGGVPNSTGELFF
TRBV10-3	TRBJ2-1	CAISESTAGGPNEQFF
TRBV5-1	TRBJ2-1	CASSLTGEQFF
TRBV11-3	TRBJ2-7	CASSASSGTGFNEQYF
TRBV9	TRBJ2-3	CASSVAGLRGGITDTQYF
TRBV6-1	TRBJ1-1	CASSYSGLNTEAFF
TRBV9	TRBJ2-7	CASSVGPQTGEQYF
TRBV15	TRBJ2-2	CATSREGSGNRRGGELFF
TRBV18	TRBJ2-2	CASSTNTGELFF
TRBV13	TRBJ1-5	CASSPDRHRSNQPQHF